This passage covers 29 T cell receptor beta chains from one sample sequenced in a study of shared clonotypes between healthy human individuals. Only CD45RO-negative cells positively selected for CCR7 counted as naive CD8 cells, so terminally differentiated effector memory CD45RA+ cells were excluded. The protocol was immunoSEQ multiplex PCR, while the TCRdb copy is restricted to in-frame clones and leaves out a portion. The sample includes approximately 600,000 clones, 85% to 95% of them seen just once. Sequencing input: naive CD8+ T cells sorted from blood. These TCRs come from a woman aged 25 to 39 in good health.

Remarks on this clone: The sample carries other DNA sequences with the same CDR3. The chain employs TRBV7-9 and TRBJ2-3, with a weak D call TRBD1 (5 bases). CDR3 size: 14 residues. Per germline, CDR1 SEHNR and CDR2 FQNEAQ (reference sequence). V lost 0 bases and J 1 base, leaving 5 bases between the germline ends. CDR3 residues: CASSLAGGTDTQYF. DNA of the CDR3: TGTGCCAGCAGCTTAGCAGGGGGCACAGATACGCAGTATTTT.

This clone has just one count. The V call is TRBV19, the J call TRBJ1-5; no clear D. The germline gives CDR1 LNHDA, CDR2 SQIVND (reference sequence). This CDR3 has 16 residues. V gave up 3 bases and J gave up 4 bases, with 16 bases separating them. This CDR3 reads CASSMAVSAWNQPQHF. In DNA form, the CDR3 reads TGTGCCAGTAGTATGGCAGTTTCGGCTTGGAATCAGCCCCAGCATTTT. Variable domain in full (rest from reference TRBV19 and TRBJ1-5): DGGITQSPKYLFRKEGQNVTLSCEQNLNHDAMYWYRQDPGQGLRLIYYSQIVNDFQKGDIAEGYSVSREKKESFPLTVTSAQKNPTAFYLCASSMAVSAWNQPQHFGDGTRLSIL.

V and J are TRBV29-1 and TRBJ2-7; 11 bases map to TRBD2. The CDR3 runs 13 residues. Germline-derived CDR1 and CDR2 are SQVTM and ANQGSEA. CDR3 protein: CSVPGLADYEQYF. The CDR3 nucleotides read TGCAGTGTCCCGGGACTAGCGGACTACGAGCAGTACTTC.

The V call is TRBV4-1, the J call TRBJ2-2; TRBD1 aligns across 10 bases. Germline V gene sequence: CDR1 MGHRA, CDR2 YSYEKL. The length of the CDR3 is 22 residues. The junction had 18 bases not matched to a gene; V was cut back by 1 base and J by 1 base. In nucleotides, the CDR3 is TGCGCCAGCAGCCAAGCAAAACCGGGACAGGGGTTTCTCTTGATGAACACCGGGGAGCTGTTTTTT. It is translated as CASSQAKPGQGFLLMNTGELFF.

The V call is TRBV28, the J call TRBJ1-1, with a tentative D call TRBD1 (5 bases). Trimming stripped 5 bases from V and 6 bases from J, with 16 bases between. The CDR3 is 14 amino acids. From germline, CDR1 is MDHEN and CDR2 SYDVKM. The CDR3 DNA reads TGTGCCAGCAGTGCCAGATGGACATGGCCTGAAGCTTTCTTT. This encodes CASSARWTWPEAFF.

V usage is TRBV7-9 and J usage is TRBJ2-7; 14 bases line up with TRBD2. CDR3 length: 17 amino acids. Trimming removed 5 bases from V and 3 bases from J; junction bases left unmatched: 9. Per germline, CDR1 SEHNR and CDR2 FQNEAQ (reference sequence). The CDR3 nucleotides read TGTGCCAGCAGCCCCGGACTAGCGGGAGGCAAACACTACGAGCAGTACTTC. Translating gives CASSPGLAGGKHYEQYF.

This chain connects TRBV21-1 to TRBJ2-7; the D call of TRBD1 is as the table states it, not checked on the DNA. TRBV21-1 constitutes a pseudogene. CDR3 length: 15 residues. CDR3 sequence: CASKPYRGVRREQYF. CDR3 DNA: TGTGCCAGCAAACCCTACAGGGGCGTGCGTCGAGAGCAGTACTTC.

The rearrangement links TRBV28 to TRBJ2-7; no firm D call. CDR3 length equals 16 residues. The V and J ends lost 3 bases and 3 bases respectively, with 18 bases between them. Per the germline V gene, CDR1 is MDHEN and CDR2 is SYDVKM. The CDR3 region is CASSFPGIAGIYEQYF. CDR3 DNA sequence: TGTGCCAGCAGTTTCCCTGGGATAGCAGGCATCTACGAGCAGTACTTC.

V and J are TRBV28 and TRBJ2-5; TRBD2 matches 8 bases. The junction had 7 bases not matched to a gene; V was cut back by 5 bases and J by 5 bases. CDR1 is MDHEN, CDR2 SYDVKM, per germline. The CDR3 runs to 14 residues. This chain's CDR3 is CASSAGTRDETQYF. CDR3 in DNA: TGTGCCAGCAGTGCCGGGACTAGGGATGAGACCCAGTACTTC. Full variable domain (missing parts from reference TRBV28 and TRBJ2-5): DVKVTQSSRYLVKRTGEKVFLECVQDMDHENMFWYRQDPGLGLRLIYFSYDVKMKEKGDIPEGYSVSREKKERFSLILESASTNQTSMYLCASSAGTRDETQYFGPGTRLLVL.

This clone occurred once. The chain has TRBV2 and TRBJ2-2, with TRBD2 identical over 13 bases. Germline V gene sequence: CDR1 SNHLY, CDR2 FYNNEI. The V and J ends lost 6 bases and 3 bases, in that order; junction bases with no gene match: 4. The length of the CDR3 is 16 residues. The CDR3 DNA reads as TGTGCCAGCAGAGCGGGACTAGCGGGGTACACCGGGGAGCTGTTTTTT. Protein sequence: CASRAGLAGYTGELFF.

The CDR3 reads CASSFSPRLGPGNEQFF. For the CDR3, the DNA is TGTGCCAGCAGCTTTTCGCCGAGGTTGGGGCCGGGGAATGAGCAGTTCTTC. The J gene is TRBJ2-1, the V gene TRBV7-2; either TRBD1 or TRBD2 may supply D (5 bases each). This CDR3 has 17 amino acids. The V end lost 3 bases, the J end lost 7 bases, and 22 bases lay between the germline ends. The germline V gene encodes CDR1 SGHTA and CDR2 FQGNSA.

This clone was recorded once. The gene calls are TRBV5-5 and TRBJ1-5, with a possible D match to TRBD1 (5 bases). The V end was cut by 4 bases, the J end by 0 bases, with 8 bases between. CDR3 length equals 14 residues. Germline V lookup: CDR1 SGHKS, CDR2 YYEKEE (reference sequence). CDR3 sequence: CASSGGYSNQPQHF. The DNA of the CDR3 is TGTGCCAGCAGCGGGGGTTATAGCAATCAGCCCCAGCATTTT.

The rearrangement links TRBV5-6 to TRBJ2-1; 7 bases align to TRBD2. The CDR3 runs to 13 residues. V was pared by 4 bases and J by 9 bases, with 7 bases of the junction left unmatched. Germline CDR1 reads SGHDT; CDR2 reads YYEEEE. CDR3 coding DNA: TGTGCCAGCAGCCCGGGACTAATTCCTGAGCAGTTCTTC. As protein: CASSPGLIPEQFF.

The chain joins TRBV4-1 to TRBJ1-1, with D uncertain. The length of the CDR3 is 14 residues. Germline values: CDR1 MGHRA, CDR2 YSYEKL. The V end lost 1 base, the J end lost 0 bases, and 6 bases lay between the germline ends. CDR3 loop: CASSQVIVNTEAFF. Here the CDR3 DNA reads TGCGCCAGCAGCCAAGTCATCGTGAACACTGAAGCTTTCTTT.

Of note for this clone: A junction boundary mismatches the germline segment, possibly from a read error. This chain joins TRBV27 and TRBJ2-7; D perhaps matches TRBD2 (6 bases). The CDR3 loop spans 16 amino acids. CDR1 and CDR2 from the germline V gene are MNHEY and SMNVEV (reference sequence). This chain's CDR3 is CASSLSGVVENYEQYF. CDR3 in DNA: TGTGCCAGCAGTCTATCGGGGGTGGTGGAGAACTACGAGCAGTACTTC.

V usage is TRBV5-4 and J usage is TRBJ1-4; 7 bases map to TRBD1. This CDR3 spans 14 amino acids. Germline CDR1 SGHNT, CDR2 YYREEE (reference sequence). The ends lost 4 bases at V and 8 bases at J; junction bases unmatched: 8. CDR3 protein: CASSGDRDNEKLFF. Written as DNA, the CDR3 is TGTGCCAGCAGCGGAGACAGGGACAACGAAAAACTGTTTTTT. The full variable domain, completed using reference TRBV5-4 and TRBJ1-4, is ETGVTQSPTHLIKTRGQQVTLRCSSQSGHNTVSWYQQALGQGPQFIFQYYREEENGRGNFPPRFSGLQFPNYSSELNVNALELDDSALYLCASSGDRDNEKLFFGSGTQLSVL.

For the CDR3, the DNA is TGTGCCAGCAGCGAACGACTAGCGGGAGGGGGGGATGAGCAGTTCTTC. As protein: CASSERLAGGGDEQFF. The chain links TRBV7-9 to TRBJ2-1, with 14 bases lining up with TRBD2. The length of the CDR3 is 16 residues. Per germline, CDR1 SEHNR and CDR2 FQNEAQ (reference sequence). Trimming removed 5 bases from V and 8 bases from J; junction bases left unmatched: 8.

The chain recombines TRBV29-1 with TRBJ2-5; D gene ambiguous. This CDR3 is built from 13 residues. V shed 6 bases and J shed 11 bases, with 22 bases lying between them. CDR1 is SQVTM, CDR2 ANQGSEA, per germline. The CDR3 DNA sequence: TGCAGCGTGTCGTCGGGTGGGCCCGGTGAGCAGTACTTC. It translates to CSVSSGGPGEQYF.

The CDR3 here is CASSRTANQPQHF. The CDR3 coding sequence is TGTGCCAGCAGCCGGACAGCCAATCAGCCCCAGCATTTT. The chain employs TRBV27 and TRBJ1-5; tentatively, D is TRBD1 (6 bases). V lost 6 bases and J lost 3, with 9 bases in between. The germline CDR1 and CDR2 sequences are MNHEY and SMNVEV (reference sequence). This CDR3 is built from 13 residues.

This chain links TRBV19 with TRBJ2-3; D unclear. V was clipped by 10 bases and J by 8 bases, with 10 bases between them. The CDR3 loop spans 10 amino acids. Per the germline V gene, CDR1 is LNHDA and CDR2 is SQIVND (reference sequence). The CDR3 region has the DNA TGTGCCACCAGATTCGGTACGCAGTATTTT. This sequence encodes CATRFGTQYF.

J is TRBJ2-5 and V is TRBV9, with 12 bases identical to TRBD2. Germline V gene lookup returns CDR1 SGDLS and CDR2 YYNGEE. The CDR3 sequence is 18 residues long. V lost 0 bases and J lost 4; bases outside the gene matches: 10. The CDR3 here is CASSVGLAGVGLRETQYF. The CDR3 bases are TGTGCCAGCAGCGTAGGACTAGCGGGAGTGGGTTTGCGAGAGACCCAGTACTTC.

This sequence joins TRBV4-2 and TRBJ2-5; D ambiguous. Germline V gives CDR1 LGHNA, CDR2 YNFKEQ. V lost 1 base and J lost 2, with 17 bases in between. The CDR3 length is 17 residues. CDR3 in DNA: TGTGCCAGCAGCCAAGTTCTGGTAACCGCTCCACAAGAGACCCAGTACTTC. Amino acids: CASSQVLVTAPQETQYF.

Written as DNA, the CDR3 is TGCGCCAGCAGCCAAGAGGGGGGACGCTCTGAAGCTTTCTTT. This encodes CASSQEGGRSEAFF. The V and J genes are TRBV4-1 and TRBJ1-1; TRBD1 is a possible D gene (5 bases). V dropped 0 bases and J dropped 6 bases, with 11 bases sitting between them. In germline, CDR1 is MGHRA, CDR2 YSYEKL. The length of the CDR3 is 14 residues.

V and J are TRBV25-1 and TRBJ2-1, with 9 bases aligning to TRBD2. CDR1 MGHDK and CDR2 SYGVNS come from the germline V gene. After removal of 4 bases from V and 0 bases from J, the junction contained 4 bases not matched to a gene. CDR3 size: 16 residues. The CDR3 protein is CASSVSGSTSYNEQFF. In DNA form, the CDR3 reads TGTGCCAGCAGTGTTAGCGGGAGTACCTCCTACAATGAGCAGTTCTTC.

The chain uses TRBV28 and TRBJ2-7; D gene unclear. The germline gives CDR1 MDHEN, CDR2 SYDVKM. The CDR3 is 13 residues long. With 4 bases removed from V and 5 bases from J, the gap between germline ends came to 12 bases. CDR3: CASSSSGSDEQYF. DNA of the CDR3: TGTGCCAGCAGTTCGTCCGGGTCCGACGAGCAGTACTTC.

V and J are TRBV13 and TRBJ2-5; 8 positions agree with TRBD2. This CDR3 is built from 18 residues. The ends lost 5 bases at V and 5 bases at J; junction bases unmatched: 19. The germline V gene encodes CDR1 PRHDT and CDR2 FYEKMQ (reference sequence). This CDR3 reads CASSNAGLAGRGGETQYF. CDR3 in DNA: TGTGCCAGCAGCAACGCGGGCTTAGCGGGAAGGGGTGGGGAGACCCAGTACTTC.

This clone was seen only once. The chain employs TRBV2 and TRBJ2-3, with D perhaps assigned TRBD1 or TRBD2 (5 bases each). Per germline, CDR1 SNHLY and CDR2 FYNNEI. This CDR3 has 17 amino acids. Trimming shortened V by 1 base and J by 5 bases, and 19 bases separated the two germline ends. The CDR3 is CASSEVGVGKEIDTQYF. CDR3 nucleotides: TGTGCCAGCAGTGAAGTAGGGGTCGGGAAGGAGATAGATACGCAGTATTTT.

The J gene is TRBJ1-2, the V gene TRBV7-9, with a tentative D call TRBD1 (5 bases). The germline V and J ends were trimmed by 5 bases and 2 bases, with 18 bases remaining between them. The CDR3 is made up of 16 amino acids. Germline values: CDR1 SEHNR, CDR2 FQNEAQ (reference sequence). CDR3 sequence reads: CASSQRLGGRNYGYTF. Written as DNA, the CDR3 is TGTGCCAGCAGCCAGAGACTTGGGGGGAGAAACTATGGCTACACCTTC.

This chain connects TRBV2 to TRBJ1-5; D may be TRBD1 (5 bases). V dropped 3 bases and J dropped 6 bases, with 12 bases sitting between them. The CDR3 contains 14 residues. Germline CDR1 and CDR2: SNHLY and FYNNEI. CDR3 nucleotide sequence: TGTGCCAGCAGTGATGGCCCAGGGAGTCAGCCCCAGCATTTT. Translating gives CASSDGPGSQPQHF. Combining the CDR3 with reference TRBV2 and TRBJ1-5 gives the whole variable domain EPEVTQTPSHQVTQMGQEVILRCVPISNHLYFYWYRQILGQKVEFLVSFYNNEISEKSEIFDDQFSVERPDGSNFTLKIRSTKLEDSAMYFCASSDGPGSQPQHFGDGTRLSIL.